The entry below describes one TCR beta chain. This clonotype came up a few times. Its antigen target is currently unknown. The input lacks base qualities; no much larger clone sits a single base away. The CDR3, from cysteine to phenylalanine, totals 15 residues. Only the CDR3 part of the read is kept: 45 bases, read in frame from the first base. The junction carries 15 bases between V and J, which are trimmed by 7 bases and 3 bases respectively. These data are taken from a study of response to subunit inactivated influenza vaccine (dated by TCRdb to 2016 to 2019). Turning to the overall study: Deep quantitative profiling of the T cell receptor repertoire was used in the study to follow responses to a trivalent subunit inactivated influenza vaccine.

The study at large found these results: The authors suggested that each seasonal influenza vaccination may recruit only a limited number of new T cells.

Libraries came from RT-PCR. The sample was run on an Illumina HiSeq 2500. TCRdb's own reprocessing of the public reads used fastp at Q25 and MiXCR and kept productive beta chains. One record per CDR3 amino acid sequence lists the most common genes and DNA. Within this sample are about 780,000 distinct CDR3 sequences, with roughly 20% of them counted one time only. Of the sample, roughly a tenth falls within the top ten clones. The TCR comes from a man aged 50-59 years who received an inactivated influenza vaccine. Donor details come from another sample of the same person, matched by shared clones. This chain is built from TRBV12-3 or TRBV12-4 and TRBJ2-2, with a weak D call of TRBD1 (6 bases match). The input for sequencing was PBMCs from blood, taken more than 4 days after vaccination. Here the CDR3 is given as CASTHREKYTGELFF. In nucleotides, the sequence is TGTGCCAGCACCCACAGGGAGAAGTACACCGGGGAGCTGTTTTTT.